This T cell receptor beta chain is drawn from a study of kidney transplant recipient with SARS-CoV-2 infection. Via MiXCR, TCRdb re-called the reads, giving one row per CDR3 protein. Among fewer than 250,000 distinct CDR3 sequences listed, 25% to 30% were seen once. A single count supports this clonotype. This may be a read error, as it is one base from a much larger clone. The CDR3 runs 16 residues. Germline V gene sequence: CDR1 MNHEY, CDR2 SVGEGT. The sequencing used a blood sample, collected at baseline and on day 111 from a kidney transplant recipient. The chain combines TRBV6-2 or TRBV6-3 with TRBJ2-7, with D hard to call. The receptor's source is a young adult male patient who had COVID-19 and was a kidney transplant recipient. Some T cells here may be from the graft donor. CDR3 region: CAGSGLLRSFSYEQYF. The CDR3 nucleotides read TGTGCCGGCAGTGGCCTCCTAAGATCATTCTCCTACGAGCAGTACTTC.